These 9 T cell receptor beta chains were sequenced from one sample in a study of T cell changes during pregnancy in multiple sclerosis. This table comes from immunoSEQ multiplex PCR, and its TCRdb copy is limited to in-frame clones, with some not included. The sample has about 60,000 clones, 80% to 95% seen once. The sequencing used peripheral blood, collected in the first trimester of pregnancy. The receptors come from a female donor with multiple sclerosis, enrolled in a pregnancy study.

This chain joins TRBV4-1 and TRBJ2-7; 9 bases are a match to TRBD1. The CDR3 loop spans 16 amino acids. V was pared by 1 base and J by 4 bases, with 8 bases of the junction left unmatched. Looked up from germline, CDR1 is MGHRA and CDR2 is YSYEKL. DNA for the CDR3: TGCGCCAGCAGCCAAGGTGGACAGGGGATCAAGTACGAGCAGTACTTC. Its translation: CASSQGGQGIKYEQYF.

V usage is TRBV6-5 and J usage is TRBJ1-4; D is unclear. CDR1 is MNHEY, CDR2 SVGAGI, per germline. CDR3 length equals 16 residues. Trimming pared 0 bases from V and 0 bases from J, leaving 8 bases between. This chain's CDR3 is CASSYSRVATNEKLFF. The CDR3 region has the DNA TGTGCCAGCAGTTACTCGAGGGTTGCAACTAATGAAAAACTGTTTTTT.

This rearrangement joins TRBV29-1 to TRBJ2-7; D not certain. This CDR3 contains 11 residues. The ends were cut back, 4 bases at V and 6 bases at J, with 10 bases in the middle. Germline CDR1 and CDR2: SQVTM and ANQGSEA. The CDR3 loop is CSVANVLEQYF. The CDR3 nucleotides are TGCAGCGTTGCTAATGTACTCGAGCAGTACTTC.

This chain connects TRBV27 to TRBJ1-1, with TRBD1 as a possible D gene (5 bases). Per germline, CDR1 MNHEY and CDR2 SMNVEV (reference sequence). The CDR3 totals 14 residues. V lost 5 bases and J 0 bases, leaving 10 bases between the germline ends. CDR3 DNA sequence: TGTGCCAGCAGTGGGGCGCCGATGAACACTGAAGCTTTCTTT. Translation: CASSGAPMNTEAFF.

J is TRBJ2-3 and V is TRBV6-4; 10 bases line up with TRBD1. CDR1 MRHNA and CDR2 SNTAGT come from the germline V gene. J gave up 4 bases and V 2 bases, and 0 bases lay outside the gene matches. This CDR3 comprises 14 residues. The CDR3 spells CASSDGQGADTQYF. CDR3 in DNA: TGTGCCAGCAGTGACGGACAGGGGGCAGATACGCAGTATTTT.

This chain joins TRBV7-9 and TRBJ2-3, with D perhaps matching TRBD1 (5 bases). There are 12 residues in the CDR3. V was clipped by 1 base and J by 7 bases, with 6 bases between them. Germline-derived CDR1 and CDR2 are SEHNR and FQNEAQ (reference sequence). The CDR3 region has the DNA TGTGCCAGCAGCTTAGAGGGGAATACGCAGTATTTT. Translation gives CASSLEGNTQYF.

This rearrangement joins TRBV5-1 to TRBJ1-1; possibly TRBD1 for D (5 bases). V shed 5 bases and J shed 4 bases, with 15 bases lying between them. The CDR3 is 14 residues long. The germline V gene has CDR1 SGHRS and CDR2 YFSETQ. The CDR3 here is CASRQTAIITEAFF. The CDR3 DNA is TGCGCCAGCAGACAGACAGCGATAATCACTGAAGCTTTCTTT.

Only a few counts were recorded for this clone. The rearrangement uses TRBV6-4 and TRBJ1-1, with D unresolved. V was trimmed by 3 bases and J by 0 bases, leaving 11 bases between them. CDR3 length: 15 amino acids. The germline gives CDR1 MRHNA, CDR2 SNTAGT. CDR3 residues: CASSELIPVNTEAFF. As DNA, the CDR3 is TGTGCCAGCAGTGAGCTGATACCAGTGAACACTGAAGCTTTCTTT.

This chain links TRBV6-5 with TRBJ2-1; TRBD2 aligns across 9 bases. CDR1 and CDR2 from the germline V gene are MNHEY and SVGAGI. The V and J ends lost 0 bases and 3 bases, in that order; junction bases with no gene match: 3. CDR3 size: 16 residues. CDR3 residues: CASSYSGAGGYNEQFF. DNA for the CDR3: TGTGCCAGCAGTTACTCGGGAGCGGGGGGCTACAATGAGCAGTTCTTC.